This T cell receptor (beta chain) was documented in a study of immune heterogeneity within non-small cell lung tumors. Broader study findings: Recurrence of identical dominant CDR3 beta clonotypes was observed across intrapatient tumor sites, concomitant with site-unique high-frequency clones. The study found that local T-cell clonality correlated moderately but significantly with local tumor mutational burden (R approximately 0.34).

At 550 to 600 ng per sample, bulk tumor genomic DNA provided the template. Every primary tumor yielded several biopsies, spaced far apart, that were taken during surgery. Undergoing curative surgery were patients whose non-small cell lung cancer was untreated and newly diagnosed. Everyone who gave samples had just been diagnosed with non-small cell lung cancer and was having surgery with curative intent. CDR1 and CDR2 (germline): MDHEN, SYDVKM. Trimming removed 6 bases at V and 5 bases at J, with 17 bases between. This CDR3 has 14 amino acids. In the case of this clonotype: Its antigen is currently unknown.

The authors amplified TCR beta CDR3 by multiplex PCR with 32 V and 13 J primers. Each CDR3 protein is one row after TCRdb ran MiXCR on the multiplex PCR reads. The sample shows about 3,000 distinct CDR3 sequences, around 59% of them seen only once. The sequencing input was lung tumor tissue. The receptor was isolated from a man between 65 and 80 years old with non-small cell lung cancer. This sequence joins TRBV28 and TRBJ2-7, with D perhaps being TRBD1 or TRBD2 (5 bases each). CDR3 DNA sequence: TGTGCCAGCAGACCTCTTTCCCGGGGACACGAGCAGTACTTC. It is translated as CASRPLSRGHEQYF.